Detailed here is one T cell receptor beta chain. This entry is derived from a study of cytomegalovirus exposure and HLA in healthy donors. Primers included in the PCR were 60 Vbeta and 13 Jbeta primers. Here immunoSEQ multiplex PCR was the method, and the copy in TCRdb shows in-frame clones only, minus some. This sample has about 150,000 clones; 65% to 85% occur once, and the top ten carry approximately 6.7%. This sequence was found in a male donor in good health and CMV-seropositive. The sample comprised PBMCs.

The CDR3 bases are TGTGCCTGGAGCCAGATTACAGGGGATGCGGGAAACACCATATATTTT. Protein product: CAWSQITGDAGNTIYF. V and J are TRBV30 and TRBJ1-3, with 7 nucleotides matching TRBD1. The V gene end was trimmed by 3 bases and the J gene end by 4 bases; junction bases not matched to a gene: 12. CDR1 and CDR2 (germline): GTSNPN, SVGIG (reference sequence). The CDR3 spans 16 residues.